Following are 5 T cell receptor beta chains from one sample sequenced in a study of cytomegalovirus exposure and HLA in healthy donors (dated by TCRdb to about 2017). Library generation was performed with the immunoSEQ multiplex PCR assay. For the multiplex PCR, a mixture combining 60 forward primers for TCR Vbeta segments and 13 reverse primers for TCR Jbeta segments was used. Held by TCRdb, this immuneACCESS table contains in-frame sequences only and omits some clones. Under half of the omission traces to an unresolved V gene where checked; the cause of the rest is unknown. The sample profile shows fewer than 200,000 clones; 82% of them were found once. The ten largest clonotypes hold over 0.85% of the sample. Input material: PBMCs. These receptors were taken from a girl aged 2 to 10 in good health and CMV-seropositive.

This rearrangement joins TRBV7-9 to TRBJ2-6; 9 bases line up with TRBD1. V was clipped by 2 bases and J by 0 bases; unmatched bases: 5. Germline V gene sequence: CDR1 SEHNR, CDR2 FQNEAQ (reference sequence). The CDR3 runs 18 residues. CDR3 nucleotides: TGTGCCAGCAGCTTAACAGGGGGCCCCCTCTCTGGGGCCAACGTCCTGACTTTC. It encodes CASSLTGGPLSGANVLTF.

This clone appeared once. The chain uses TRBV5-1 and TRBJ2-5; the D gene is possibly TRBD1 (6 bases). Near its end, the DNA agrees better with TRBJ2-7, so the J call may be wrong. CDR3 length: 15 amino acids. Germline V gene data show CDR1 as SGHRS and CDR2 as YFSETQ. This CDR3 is CASSFTGSEVHEQYF. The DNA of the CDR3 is TGCGCCAGCAGCTTTACAGGGTCTGAGGTCCACGAGCAGTACTTC.

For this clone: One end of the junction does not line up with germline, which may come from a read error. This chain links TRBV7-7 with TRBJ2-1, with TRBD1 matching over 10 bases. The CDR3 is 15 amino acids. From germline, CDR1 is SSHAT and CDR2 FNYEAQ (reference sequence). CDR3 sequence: CASSFKGTGVNEQFF. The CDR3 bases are TGTGCTAGCAGTTTCAAAGGGACAGGGGTCAATGAGCAGTTCTTC. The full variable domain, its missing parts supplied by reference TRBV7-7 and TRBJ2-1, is GAGVSQSPRYKVTKRGQDVTLRCDPISSHATLYWYQQALGQGPEFLTYFNYEAQPDKSGLPSDRFSAERPEGSISTLTIQRTEQRDSAMYRCASSFKGTGVNEQFFGPGTRLTVL.

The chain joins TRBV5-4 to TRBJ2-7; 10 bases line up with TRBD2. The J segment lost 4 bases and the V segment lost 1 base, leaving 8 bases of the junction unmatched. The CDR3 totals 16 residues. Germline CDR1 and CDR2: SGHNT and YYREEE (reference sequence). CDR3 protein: CASSLFQAGGPYEQYF. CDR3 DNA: TGTGCCAGCAGCTTGTTCCAAGCGGGAGGGCCTTACGAGCAGTACTTC.

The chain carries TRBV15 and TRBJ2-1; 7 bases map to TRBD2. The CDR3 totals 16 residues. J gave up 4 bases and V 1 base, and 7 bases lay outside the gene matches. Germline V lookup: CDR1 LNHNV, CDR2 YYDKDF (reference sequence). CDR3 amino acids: CATSRAPGLRYNEQFF. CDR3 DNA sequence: TGTGCCACCAGCAGAGCCCCGGGACTACGTTACAATGAGCAGTTCTTC. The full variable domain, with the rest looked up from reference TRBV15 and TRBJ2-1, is DAMVIQNPRYQVTQFGKPVTLSCSQTLNHNVMYWYQQKSSQAPKLLFHYYDKDFNNEADTPDNFQSRRPNTSFCFLDIRSPGLGDTAMYLCATSRAPGLRYNEQFFGPGTRLTVL.